These 21 T cell receptor beta chains were sequenced from one sample in a study of control samples from healthy donors and cancer patients (dated by TCRdb to about 2020). Preparation of the library involved the immunoSEQ multiplex PCR assay. The table was pulled from immuneACCESS by TCRdb, which kept in-frame rearrangements only. Such tables lose some clones; where checked, under half of the loss comes from unresolved V genes, and the rest has no known cause. This sample is represented by 260,000 or so clones; approximately 80% of them were singletons. The top ten clones comprise more than 10% of the sample. Input material: PBMCs. The receptors here all came from a woman aged 55-70 years with lung cancer.

This chain joins TRBV9 and TRBJ2-4; a weak D match, TRBD1 (6 bases). The germline V gene has CDR1 SGDLS and CDR2 YYNGEE. This CDR3 comprises 16 residues. V lost 3 bases, J lost 0 bases, and 13 bases lay in between. DNA for the CDR3: TGTGCCAGCAGCGGAAAGGGGGATCTAGCCAAAAACATTCAGTACTTC. Translation: CASSGKGDLAKNIQYF. The full variable domain, completed using reference TRBV9 and TRBJ2-4, is DSGVTQTPKHLITATGQRVTLRCSPRSGDLSVYWYQQSLDQGLQFLIQYYNGEERAKGNILERFSAQQFPDLHSELNLSSLELGDSALYFCASSGKGDLAKNIQYFGAGTRLSVL.

This clone was counted once. The chain links TRBV15 to TRBJ2-7; D gene unclear. V shed 0 bases and J shed 1 base, with 10 bases lying between them. Germline loops: CDR1 LNHNV, CDR2 YYDKDF (reference sequence). The CDR3 contains 15 residues. CDR3 coding DNA: TGTGCCACCAGCAGAGATCCGGGCAGGTCCTACGAGCAGTACTTC. Protein product: CATSRDPGRSYEQYF.

V and J are TRBV12-3 or TRBV12-4 and TRBJ1-2, with 8 bases lining up with TRBD1. CDR3 length: 13 amino acids. The J segment lost 8 bases and the V segment lost 5 bases, leaving 7 bases of the junction unmatched. This chain's CDR3 is CASSTPTGEGYTF. For the CDR3, the DNA is TGTGCCAGCAGTACCCCGACAGGGGAGGGCTACACCTTC.

The chain recombines TRBV6-5 with TRBJ1-5; 8 positions agree with TRBD1. The V and J ends lost 4 bases and 3 bases, in that order; junction bases with no gene match: 5. Germline CDR1 is MNHEY and CDR2 is SVGAGI. CDR3 size: 15 residues. In nucleotides, the CDR3 is TGTGCCAGCAGTTCCAACAGGGGGTACAATCAGCCCCAGCATTTT. Its translation: CASSSNRGYNQPQHF.

This clone was picked up one time. This rearrangement joins TRBV3-1 (or the pseudogene TRBV3-2) to TRBJ2-2; 9 nucleotides line up with TRBD2. The germline CDR1 and CDR2 sequences are LGHDT and YNNKEL (reference sequence). J gave up 4 bases and V 0 bases, and 6 bases lay outside the gene matches. This CDR3 has 17 amino acids. The CDR3 protein is CASSQDVRRGGTGELFF. CDR3 coding DNA: TGTGCCAGCAGCCAAGACGTCCGGCGGGGGGGCACCGGGGAGCTGTTTTTT.

This rearrangement joins TRBV2 to TRBJ2-7; 10 bases are a match to TRBD2. V was pared by 7 bases and J by 4 bases, with 4 bases of the junction left unmatched. Per germline, CDR1 SNHLY and CDR2 FYNNEI. The CDR3 spans 13 residues. CDR3 in amino acids: CASKASGRYEQYF. In DNA, the CDR3 is TGTGCCAGCAAGGCTAGCGGGAGATACGAGCAGTACTTC.

A few counts support this clone. The chain links TRBV13 to TRBJ2-1, with TRBD2 as a possible D gene (5 bases). Looked up from germline, CDR1 is PRHDT and CDR2 is FYEKMQ (reference sequence). This CDR3 is built from 15 residues. V dropped 3 bases and J dropped 5 bases, with 14 bases sitting between them. The CDR3 coding sequence is TGTGCCAGCAGCTTGTCCCTAGCACGAGACAATGAGCAGTTCTTC. Translating gives CASSLSLARDNEQFF.

J is TRBJ2-5 and V is TRBV10-3; weak D call: TRBD2 (6 bases). The length of the CDR3 is 13 residues. Germline lookup yields CDR1 ENHRY and CDR2 SYGVKD. The V end was cut by 7 bases, the J end by 2 bases, with 11 bases between. CDR3 protein: CAITRDLQETQYF. The CDR3 nucleotides read TGTGCCATCACCCGGGACTTGCAAGAGACCCAGTACTTC.

This chain uses TRBV6-5 with TRBJ2-7; D not certain. Germline V gene sequence: CDR1 MNHEY, CDR2 SVGAGI. With 8 bases removed from V and 2 bases from J, the gap between germline ends came to 10 bases. The CDR3 length is 12 residues. CDR3 nucleotides: TGTGCCAGCGTGGGTTCCACCTACGAGCAGTACTTC. Amino acid sequence: CASVGSTYEQYF.

The chain links TRBV10-3 to TRBJ1-5; 9 positions agree with TRBD1. V gave up 4 bases and J gave up 1 base; unmatched junction bases: 5. Germline values: CDR1 ENHRY, CDR2 SYGVKD. This CDR3 contains 16 residues. The CDR3 sequence: CAISANDRGSNQPQHF. The CDR3 region has the DNA TGTGCCATCAGTGCTAATGACAGGGGGAGCAATCAGCCCCAGCATTTT.

The CDR3 sequence: CASSEALQGYGYTF. The CDR3 DNA is TGTGCCAGCAGTGAAGCGCTACAGGGGTATGGCTACACCTTC. The rearrangement links TRBV6-1 to TRBJ1-2; 7 bases line up with TRBD1. The CDR3 runs to 14 residues. Trimming at V came to 0 bases and at J to 5 bases, leaving 3 bases not matched to a gene. Germline V gene sequence: CDR1 MNHNS, CDR2 SASEGT.

This clone was observed a handful of times. The rearrangement uses TRBV24-1 and TRBJ2-1, with D hard to call. CDR3 length equals 13 residues. Trimming removed 4 bases at V and 10 bases at J, with 13 bases between. Germline-derived CDR1 and CDR2 are KGHDR and SFDVKD. DNA of the CDR3: TGTGCCACCAGTGACATGACTGGAACGGAGCAGTTCTTC. Protein sequence: CATSDMTGTEQFF.

The rearrangement links TRBV30 to TRBJ1-6, with D possibly TRBD1 on 6 matching bases. The CDR3 runs 14 residues. V lost 5 bases, J lost 7 bases, and 15 bases lay in between. Germline V gene lookup returns CDR1 GTSNPN and CDR2 SVGIG (reference sequence). Written as DNA, the CDR3 is TGTGCCTGGGGACAGAGCACCTCGAATTCACCCCTCCACTTT. Protein: CAWGQSTSNSPLHF.

V and J are TRBV15 and TRBJ1-1; D is possibly TRBD1 (6 bases). V lost 3 bases, J lost 1 base, and 15 bases lay in between. Germline assignment: CDR1 LNHNV and CDR2 YYDKDF (reference sequence). The CDR3 is made up of 16 amino acids. The CDR3 bases are TGTGCCACCAGCAGCAGACAGGTCGAGAGGAACACTGAAGCTTTCTTT. Translation gives CATSSRQVERNTEAFF.

The rearrangement uses TRBV19 and TRBJ1-1; 8 bases align to TRBD1. Germline CDR1 is LNHDA and CDR2 is SQIVND (reference sequence). The V gene end was trimmed by 5 bases and the J gene end by 1 base; junction bases not matched to a gene: 6. The CDR3 runs to 15 residues. Written as DNA, the CDR3 is TGTGCCAGTAGTCCCCAGGACAGGGCGAACACTGAAGCTTTCTTT. Amino acids: CASSPQDRANTEAFF. Based on the CDR3 plus reference TRBV19 and TRBJ1-1, the full variable domain is DGGITQSPKYLFRKEGQNVTLSCEQNLNHDAMYWYRQDPGQGLRLIYYSQIVNDFQKGDIAEGYSVSREKKESFPLTVTSAQKNPTAFYLCASSPQDRANTEAFFGQGTRLTVV.

This chain joins TRBV24-1 and TRBJ2-1, with 7 bases aligning to TRBD2. The CDR3 is 13 amino acids. Unmatched junction bases numbered 11, after V lost 4 bases and J lost 15 bases. Germline V gives CDR1 KGHDR, CDR2 SFDVKD. The chain's CDR3 is CATSDSWGGLRFF. CDR3 sequence (DNA): TGTGCCACCAGTGACTCTTGGGGGGGGTTGCGGTTCTTC.

This clone was detected only a few times. The chain combines TRBV19 with TRBJ2-7, with D perhaps TRBD1 (6 bases). V was shortened by 4 bases and J by 2 bases, with 15 bases between the two germline ends. Germline V lookup: CDR1 LNHDA, CDR2 SQIVND (reference sequence). The CDR3 is 15 residues long. The CDR3 loop reads CASSSEQGETYEQYF. The CDR3 nucleotides read TGTGCCAGTAGTAGTGAACAGGGTGAGACCTACGAGCAGTACTTC.

V usage is TRBV24-1 and J usage is TRBJ2-2; D is unresolved. The CDR3 runs 13 residues. The germline V gene encodes CDR1 KGHDR and CDR2 SFDVKD. V gave up 3 bases and J gave up 6 bases, with 7 bases separating them. Here the CDR3 DNA reads TGTGCCACCAGTGATCTGGGCCCCGGGGAGCTGTTTTTT. It yields the protein CATSDLGPGELFF.

J is TRBJ1-6 and V is TRBV30; 7 nucleotides match TRBD1. This CDR3 is 13 amino acids long. Germline V gene lookup returns CDR1 GTSNPN and CDR2 SVGIG (reference sequence). The ends lost 7 bases at V and 2 bases at J; junction bases unmatched: 2. CDR3 sequence: CAFGTAYNSPLHF. In nucleotides, the CDR3 is TGTGCCTTCGGGACAGCCTATAATTCACCCCTCCACTTT.

The V and J genes are TRBV5-1 and TRBJ2-5; maybe TRBD1 (5 bases). The CDR3 covers 14 residues. Per germline, CDR1 SGHRS and CDR2 YFSETQ. Between the trimmed V and J ends, which lost 2 bases and 4 bases, there was a span of 12 bases. The CDR3 DNA reads TGCGCCAGCAGCTTTGGGCAGGGCGGAGAGACCCAGTACTTC. Translating gives CASSFGQGGETQYF.

This chain joins TRBV7-9 and TRBJ2-2; 7 bases agree with TRBD2. The germline gives CDR1 SEHNR, CDR2 FQNEAQ (reference sequence). The junction had 9 bases not matched to a gene; V was cut back by 8 bases and J by 6 bases. The CDR3 spans 14 residues. CDR3 residues: CASGGTIVPGELFF. In DNA form, the CDR3 reads TGTGCCAGCGGAGGGACTATAGTCCCCGGGGAGCTGTTTTTT.